This T cell receptor beta chain was observed in a study of post-analysis software for immune sequencing data. Overall study findings and caveats: Normalized Chao1 diversity in multiple sclerosis patients fell significantly below that of controls. Four or five TRBV segments (TRBV5-6, TRBV5-1 and TRBV20-1 among them) occurred more frequently in patients than in controls.

Regarding this clonotype: What it binds is not known.

Prepared TCR beta cDNA libraries contained unique molecular identifiers. TCRdb fed the PCR reads into MiXCR, producing one record per CDR3 protein. The profile covers about 680,000 distinct CDR3 sequences, with about 60% appearing a single time and approximately 10% taken by the ten largest. This CDR3 region has 13 residues. Trimming pared 2 bases from V and 5 bases from J, leaving 9 bases between. Germline V lookup: CDR1 MNHEY, CDR2 SVGEGT. This receptor was identified in a girl aged 2 to 9 with multiple sclerosis. The V and J genes are TRBV6-2 or TRBV6-3 and TRBJ1-2; D is uncertain. Sequenced: blood. This CDR3 reads CASSYGPDYGYTF. CDR3 in DNA: TGTGCCAGCAGTTACGGGCCAGATTATGGCTACACCTTC.